One and the same sample provided the 24 T cell receptor beta chains below, sequenced in a study of blood T cells in healthy people across ages. Then a second PCR, running about 6 to 11 cycles, was carried out with a sample-barcoded 5' primer and a J-beta primer mix. A single record per CDR3 protein comes from TCRdb applying MiXCR to the 5' RACE reads. This repertoire shows some 700,000 distinct CDR3 sequences, over 20% found once; its top ten account for around a fifth. The specimen was blood. These TCRs come from a man aged 65-85 years in good health.

This clonotype was recorded a few times. The gene calls are TRBV7-9 and TRBJ2-1, with D perhaps matching TRBD1 (6 bases). Germline CDR1 and CDR2: SEHNR and FQNEAQ (reference sequence). The length of the CDR3 is 14 residues. Deletions cut 5 bases from V and 7 bases from J, with 15 bases between. The CDR3 protein is CASSETRGWNEQFF. In nucleotides, the CDR3 is TGTGCCAGCAGCGAAACAAGGGGGTGGAATGAGCAGTTCTTC.

CDR3 amino acids: CASTYKGNTEAFF. In DNA, the CDR3 is TGTGCCAGCACCTATAAGGGTAACACTGAAGCTTTCTTT. This chain links TRBV28 with TRBJ1-1, with unresolved D. The V gene's germline CDR1 is MDHEN and CDR2 SYDVKM. This CDR3 spans 13 amino acids. Deletions cut 7 bases from V and 2 bases from J, with 11 bases between.

V is TRBV3-1 and J is TRBJ1-6; D may be TRBD1 (6 bases). CDR3 length equals 15 residues. The V end lost 4 bases, the J end lost 11 bases, and 18 bases lay between the germline ends. Germline loops: CDR1 LGHDT, CDR2 YNNKEL (reference sequence). The CDR3 bases are TGTGCCAGCAGCCGACACCAGGGGAAATTAACACCCCTCCACTTT. Protein: CASSRHQGKLTPLHF.

This clonotype was seen more than once but under ten times. V usage is TRBV7-9 and J usage is TRBJ1-2, with D possibly being TRBD1 (6 bases). The V gene's germline CDR1 is SEHNR and CDR2 FQNEAQ (reference sequence). With 7 bases removed from V and 6 bases from J, the gap between germline ends came to 15 bases. CDR3 length equals 13 residues. The CDR3 DNA reads as TGTGCCAGCAAGTCCTGGGGGGCGAATGGCTACACCTTC. It codes for CASKSWGANGYTF. Full variable domain (outside the CDR3, taken from reference TRBV7-9 and TRBJ1-2): DTGVSQNPRHKITKRGQNVTFRCDPISEHNRLYWYRQTLGQGPEFLTYFQNEAQLEKSRLLSDRFSAERPKGSFSTLEIQRTEQGDSAMYLCASKSWGANGYTFGSGTRLTVV.

This clonotype appeared a few times. The V gene is TRBV7-2, the J gene TRBJ2-3; the D call may be TRBD1 or TRBD2 (5 bases each). The CDR3 runs to 16 residues. Germline CDR1 reads SGHTA; CDR2 reads FQGNSA. Trimming left V 5 bases short and J 0 bases short, with 15 bases between. The CDR3 here is CASSTRDGRSTDTQYF. As DNA, the CDR3 is TGTGCCAGCAGCACCCGGGACGGTCGTAGCACAGATACGCAGTATTTT.

The chain's CDR3 is CSARDGGSGPYEQYF. The CDR3, as DNA: TGCAGTGCTAGAGATGGCGGTAGCGGGCCCTACGAGCAGTACTTC. This chain joins TRBV20-1 and TRBJ2-7; 7 nucleotides match TRBD2. In germline, CDR1 is DFQATT, CDR2 SNEGSKA (reference sequence). The V gene end was trimmed by 0 bases and the J gene end by 2 bases; junction bases not matched to a gene: 7. The CDR3 has 15 amino acids.

This clonotype was seen ten or more times. This chain joins TRBV12-3 or TRBV12-4 and TRBJ1-2; TRBD1 agrees at 7 bases. The CDR3 totals 13 residues. The V gene end was trimmed by 3 bases and the J gene end by 3 bases; junction bases not matched to a gene: 1. The CDR3 DNA reads TGTGCCAGCAGTTTTGACAGGGACTATGGCTACACCTTC. Translation: CASSFDRDYGYTF.

This clonotype has more than one count but fewer than ten. CDR3: CASSVGLAGGQETQYF. DNA for the CDR3: TGTGCCAGCAGTGTCGGACTAGCGGGGGGCCAAGAGACCCAGTACTTC. This chain connects TRBV12-3 or TRBV12-4 to TRBJ2-7, with 14 bases aligning to TRBD2. The J call may be faulty, since TRBJ2-5 better matches the DNA end. This CDR3 region has 16 residues.

This chain connects TRBV20-1 to TRBJ1-4, with unresolved D. V was clipped by 1 base and J by 7 bases, with 13 bases between them. This CDR3 spans 14 amino acids. Germline CDR1 reads DFQATT; CDR2 reads SNEGSKA (reference sequence). CDR3 protein: CSARGGRGIEKLFF. The CDR3 DNA is TGCAGTGCTAGAGGCGGTCGGGGAATTGAAAAACTGTTTTTT.

The J gene is TRBJ2-3, the V gene TRBV12-3 or TRBV12-4; 9 bases match TRBD1. The CDR3 totals 18 residues. The ends lost 1 base at V and 1 base at J; junction bases unmatched: 9. The CDR3, as DNA: TGTGCCAGCAGTTTAGGGACCGGGACAGGGTGGCGCACAGATACGCAGTATTTT. It yields the protein CASSLGTGTGWRTDTQYF.

This clonotype occurred a few times. The rearrangement links TRBV10-1 to TRBJ1-4; D not resolved. The CDR3 contains 14 residues. V lost 3 bases and J 8 bases, leaving 13 bases between the germline ends. The germline gives CDR1 WNHNN, CDR2 SYGVQD (reference sequence). The CDR3 region is CASSDPGREEKLFF. As DNA, the CDR3 is TGCGCCAGCAGTGACCCGGGTAGAGAAGAAAAACTGTTTTTT.

The V and J genes are TRBV7-2 and TRBJ2-5; 8 nucleotides align to TRBD1. The CDR3 covers 16 residues. J lost 5 bases, V lost 5 bases, and 13 bases had no gene match. Germline CDR1 is SGHTA and CDR2 is FQGNSA. CDR3 residues: CASSQRTGQGFETQYF. The CDR3 DNA follows: TGTGCCAGCAGCCAGAGAACAGGACAGGGCTTCGAGACCCAGTACTTC. The whole variable domain, remainder taken from reference TRBV7-2 and TRBJ2-5, is GAGVSQSPSNKVTEKGKDVELRCDPISGHTALYWYRQSLGQGLEFLIYFQGNSAPDKSGLPSDRFSAERTGGSVSTLTIQRTQQEDSAVYLCASSQRTGQGFETQYFGPGTRLLVL.

On this clonotype: This clone may be a read error of a much larger clone one base away. The V call is TRBV20-1, the J call TRBJ2-3; the D is unclear. The germline CDR1 and CDR2 sequences are DFQATT and SNEGSKA (reference sequence). The CDR3 spans 13 residues. V was shortened by 1 base and J by 8 bases, with 13 bases between the two germline ends. CDR3 coding DNA: TGCAGTGCTAGAGTCGCAGTACCAGGTACGCAGTATTTT. This encodes CSARVAVPGTQYF.

This clonotype appeared a few times. V and J are TRBV18 and TRBJ2-7, with D possibly being TRBD2 (7 bases). The CDR3 extends over 15 amino acids. V dropped 3 bases and J dropped 4 bases, with 16 bases sitting between them. Germline V gene lookup returns CDR1 KGHSH and CDR2 LQKENI. Here the CDR3 DNA reads TGTGCCAGCTCACCTCCGGGGCGGGGGCAATACGAGCAGTACTTC. Translation gives CASSPPGRGQYEQYF.

The rearrangement joins TRBV20-1 to TRBJ1-5, with a possible D match to TRBD1 (5 bases). This CDR3 is built from 15 residues. V was pared by 5 bases and J by 2 bases, with 16 bases between. Germline CDR1 reads DFQATT; CDR2 reads SNEGSKA (reference sequence). CDR3 region: CSARQRVVGNQPQHF. CDR3 coding DNA: TGCAGTGCTCGACAGAGAGTAGTTGGCAATCAGCCCCAGCATTTT.

In this sample, this clonotype turned up a few times. V and J are TRBV7-2 and TRBJ2-1; D is possibly TRBD2 (8 bases). Germline V gene sequence: CDR1 SGHTA, CDR2 FQGNSA. V lost 1 base, J lost 2 bases, and 12 bases lay in between. CDR3 length: 16 residues. Written as DNA, the CDR3 is TGTGCCAGCAGCTTAGTCGGGAGGGGGCCCTACAATGAGCAGTTCTTC. Translated: CASSLVGRGPYNEQFF.

CDR3 nucleotide sequence: TGTGCCAGCAGCGTTGGGGGGGGGATTAGTTCTGGAAACACCATATATTTT. Translating gives CASSVGGGISSGNTIYF. This chain joins TRBV7-2 and TRBJ1-3, with D possibly being TRBD1 (5 bases). Trimming cost V 5 bases and J 1 base, with 18 bases left between them. This CDR3 comprises 17 residues. CDR1 is SGHTA and CDR2 is FQGNSA in the germline V gene. The whole variable domain, filled in from reference TRBV7-2 and TRBJ1-3, reads GAGVSQSPSNKVTEKGKDVELRCDPISGHTALYWYRQSLGQGLEFLIYFQGNSAPDKSGLPSDRFSAERTGGSVSTLTIQRTQQEDSAVYLCASSVGGGISSGNTIYFGEGSWLTVV.

This clonotype has a handful of counts. The chain joins TRBV7-8 to TRBJ2-7; D ambiguous. CDR3 length: 15 amino acids. Trimming took 2 bases from V and 1 from J, leaving 12 bases between them. Germline V CDR1 and CDR2: SGHVS, FQNEAQ. The CDR3 bases are TGTGCCAGCAGCTTAACTCGTATTGAATCCTACGAGCAGTACTTC. Protein product: CASSLTRIESYEQYF.

CDR3 protein: CSAREKGRSNEKLFF. CDR3 nucleotide sequence: TGCAGTGCTAGGGAAAAAGGGAGGTCTAATGAAAAACTGTTTTTT. The chain couples TRBV20-1 to TRBJ1-4; unclear D gene. Per the germline V gene, CDR1 is DFQATT and CDR2 is SNEGSKA (reference sequence). The CDR3 sequence is 15 residues long. Trimming shortened V by 3 bases and J by 3 bases, and 14 bases separated the two germline ends.

The rearrangement uses TRBV12-3 or TRBV12-4 and TRBJ2-4; 11 bases are a match to TRBD2. This CDR3 is 19 amino acids long. V gave up 4 bases and J gave up 3 bases; unmatched junction bases: 14. The CDR3 loop reads CASSSLLAGVQQIKNIQYF. DNA for the CDR3: TGTGCCAGCAGTTCCTTACTAGCGGGGGTTCAACAAATCAAAAACATTCAGTACTTC.

A word on this clonotype: One end of the junction fails to match germline, which may point to a read error. The chain recombines TRBV27 with TRBJ1-2; D is unclear. The germline V gene has CDR1 MNHEY and CDR2 SMNVEV (reference sequence). The CDR3 is 15 amino acids. CDR3 residues: CASSLSLGFNYGYTF. In DNA form, the CDR3 reads TGTGCCAGCAGCTTATCACTTGGGTTCAACTATGGCTACACCTTC.

Only a few counts were recorded for this clonotype. The chain has TRBV2 and TRBJ2-1; D uncertain. The J call may be incorrect, as the DNA end agrees better with TRBJ2-7. Per the germline V gene, CDR1 is SNHLY and CDR2 is FYNNEI. The length of the CDR3 is 13 residues. The CDR3 spells CASSETPAYEQYF. The CDR3 DNA reads as TGTGCCAGCAGTGAAACGCCTGCCTACGAGCAGTACTTC.

This clonotype has a handful of counts. The gene calls are TRBV5-1 and TRBJ2-7; D is possibly TRBD2 (6 bases). Trimming stripped 0 bases from V and 5 bases from J, with 9 bases between. The germline gives CDR1 SGHRS, CDR2 YFSETQ. The CDR3 has 13 amino acids. The CDR3 region is CASSLGGDDEQYF. The CDR3 nucleotides read TGCGCCAGCAGCTTGGGCGGGGACGACGAGCAGTACTTC.

This rearrangement joins TRBV21-1 to TRBJ1-2; the table gives TRBD1 as D, unverified against the DNA. TRBV21-1 is listed as a pseudogene. The CDR3 loop spans 16 amino acids. CDR3 region: CASSKCRGRGCYGYTF. The CDR3 coding sequence is TGTGCCAGCAGCAAATGCCGGGGCAGGGGCTGCTATGGCTACACCTTC.